These 12 T cell receptor beta chains share one sample of origin, sequenced in a study of identical twins. TCRdb fed the 5' RACE reads into MiXCR, producing one record per CDR3 protein. Among around 470,000 distinct CDR3 sequences, approximately 15% were seen once, and the ten largest hold 0.4% to 0.55%. The same sample was also studied in work on yellow fever vaccine responses in identical twins.

The sample was CD4+ T cells sorted from blood. The receptors stem from a woman aged 18-35 years in good health.

This clonotype was observed a few times. This chain joins TRBV2 and TRBJ1-4; 10 bases map to TRBD1. V shed 7 bases, J shed 0 bases, and the junction held 2 bases outside the gene matches. The CDR3 runs 15 residues. Per the germline V gene, CDR1 is SNHLY and CDR2 is FYNNEI. The CDR3 nucleotides read TGTGCCAGCACGGGACAGGGGACAACTAATGAAAAACTGTTTTTT. It codes for CASTGQGTTNEKLFF. The variable domain in full, completed from reference TRBV2 and TRBJ1-4, reads EPEVTQTPSHQVTQMGQEVILRCVPISNHLYFYWYRQILGQKVEFLVSFYNNEISEKSEIFDDQFSVERPDGSNFTLKIRSTKLEDSAMYFCASTGQGTTNEKLFFGSGTQLSVL.

V and J are TRBV29-1 and TRBJ2-3; 7 bases match TRBD1. CDR3 length: 12 amino acids. Germline V lookup: CDR1 SQVTM, CDR2 ANQGSEA. The V segment lost 7 bases and the J segment 4 bases; nucleotides outside the gene matches: 5. The CDR3 DNA sequence: TGCAGCGCCAACAGGGGCGCAGATACGCAGTATTTT. This encodes CSANRGADTQYF.

This clonotype was detected only a few times. The rearrangement uses TRBV3-1 and TRBJ2-7, with no clear D. Deletions cut 1 base from V and 4 bases from J, with 14 bases between. This CDR3 is built from 15 residues. Germline values: CDR1 LGHDT, CDR2 YNNKEL (reference sequence). As DNA, the CDR3 is TGTGCCAGCAGCCAAGTCAGCCACCCCTTTTACGAGCAGTACTTC. Translation gives CASSQVSHPFYEQYF.

This clonotype was recorded many times. V is TRBV5-1 and J is TRBJ2-3; tentatively, D is TRBD2 (5 bases). The V and J ends lost 4 bases and 1 base respectively, with 13 bases between them. Germline CDR1 reads SGHRS; CDR2 reads YFSETQ. CDR3 length equals 15 residues. The CDR3 nucleotides are TGCGCCAGCAGCGTCCGGGTCGGGGGCACAGATACGCAGTATTTT. Translated, it gives CASSVRVGGTDTQYF.

This clonotype was seen many times. The CDR3 DNA is TGCGCCAGCAGCCAAGATGGAAGCACAGATACGCAGTATTTT. Translation gives CASSQDGSTDTQYF. The rearrangement links TRBV4-3 to TRBJ2-3; no firm D call. Germline CDR1 and CDR2: LGHNA and YSLEER. Trimming removed 0 bases from V and 0 bases from J, with 4 bases in between. CDR3 size: 14 residues.

This clonotype showed up just a few times. V is TRBV20-1 and J is TRBJ2-7, with 9 bases that match TRBD1. CDR3 size: 14 residues. CDR1 is DFQATT and CDR2 is SNEGSKA in the germline V gene (reference sequence). V was clipped by 2 bases and J by 3 bases; unmatched bases: 5. This CDR3 reads CSARPGTGSYEQYF. The CDR3 DNA follows: TGCAGTGCTAGACCGGGGACAGGGAGCTACGAGCAGTACTTC.

The chain has TRBV12-3 or TRBV12-4 and TRBJ2-3, with 14 bases matching TRBD2. The CDR3 is made up of 17 amino acids. With 6 bases clipped from V and 1 base from J, the junction kept 6 bases outside the gene matches. CDR3 sequence (DNA): TGTGCCAGCAGCTTGGGACTAGCGGGGGCGCGCACAGATACGCAGTATTTT. Amino acids: CASSLGLAGARTDTQYF.

The gene calls are TRBV7-2 and TRBJ2-1, with D possibly being TRBD1 or TRBD2 (5 bases each). V lost 5 bases, J lost 4 bases, and 9 bases lay in between. CDR1 and CDR2 (germline): SGHTA, FQGNSA. The CDR3 is 13 amino acids. The CDR3 here is CASSIGEYNEQFF. As DNA, the CDR3 is TGTGCCAGCAGCATAGGGGAGTACAATGAGCAGTTCTTC.

This clonotype has just a few counts. CDR3 region: CAWSLAGPYNEQFF. The DNA of the CDR3 is TGTGCCTGGTCCCTAGCGGGCCCCTACAATGAGCAGTTCTTC. This rearrangement joins TRBV30 to TRBJ2-1; 8 bases match TRBD2. Germline CDR1 GTSNPN, CDR2 SVGIG (reference sequence). Losses at the gene ends were 5 bases for V and 2 bases for J; bases not matched to a gene: 5. CDR3 length: 14 amino acids.

The table lists this clonotype with a few counts. The chain combines TRBV20-1 with TRBJ1-5; TRBD1 agrees at 8 bases. CDR1 DFQATT and CDR2 SNEGSKA come from the germline V gene (reference sequence). V dropped 3 bases and J dropped 0; count of bases not matched to a gene: 7. The CDR3 consists of 16 residues. CDR3 residues: CSARVTGTGSNQPQHF. In DNA, the CDR3 is TGCAGTGCTAGGGTTACCGGGACAGGTAGCAATCAGCCCCAGCATTTT.

V is TRBV14 and J is TRBJ2-5; possible D gene TRBD2, 6 bases. Trimming left V 4 bases short and J 4 bases short, with 13 bases between. Germline CDR1 reads SGHDN; CDR2 reads FVKESK. The CDR3 has 14 residues. In DNA form, the CDR3 reads TGTGCCAGCAGCCTGGTACTAGCAGCAGAGACCCAGTACTTC. Translated: CASSLVLAAETQYF. The entire variable domain, with the rest obtained from reference TRBV14 and TRBJ2-5, is as follows: EAGVTQFPSHSVIEKGQTVTLRCDPISGHDNLYWYRRVMGKEIKFLLHFVKESKQDESGMPNNRFLAERTGGTYSTLKVQPAELEDSGVYFCASSLVLAAETQYFGPGTRLLVL.

This clonotype was picked up a small number of times. The rearrangement joins TRBV11-2 to TRBJ2-1, with D possibly being TRBD2 (5 bases). The CDR3 covers 18 residues. Between the trimmed V and J ends, which lost 5 bases and 8 bases, there was a span of 28 bases. Germline V lookup: CDR1 SGHAT, CDR2 FQNNGV. Here the CDR3 reads CASSKGSASTSSKYEQFF. CDR3 in DNA: TGTGCCAGCAGCAAGGGATCGGCTAGCACGTCGTCGAAGTATGAGCAGTTCTTC. Full variable domain (outside the CDR3, taken from reference TRBV11-2 and TRBJ2-1): EAGVAQSPRYKIIEKRQSVAFWCNPISGHATLYWYQQILGQGPKLLIQFQNNGVVDDSQLPKDRFSAERLKGVDSTLKIQPAKLEDSAVYLCASSKGSASTSSKYEQFFGPGTRLTVL.